The present TCR beta chain was sequenced within a study of human T cells and chemical hapten exposure. Looking at the study overall: Across its approximately 25 weeks, the study gave patients weekly diphenylcyclopropenone doses to the scalp. Whole-study results and caveats: Sensitizing to DPC left TCRs with a frequency above 1 in 1000 unaltered. Counts of expanded TCRs (at PT1) showed a positive correlation with patch test score.

As for time point: patch test 1, 2 weeks after DPC sensitization. Treatment given: therapeutic diphenylcyclopropenone sensitization with weekly scalp DPC. This clonotype has just a few counts. Its antigen is still unknown. Trimming pared 4 bases from V and 7 bases from J, leaving 17 bases between. The CDR3 consists of 14 residues. CDR1 is SGHDT, CDR2 YYEEEE, per germline. Unique molecular identifiers were attached to individual cDNA molecules within the library. Each CDR3 protein is one row after TCRdb ran MiXCR on the RACE reads. The sample holds approximately 80,000 distinct CDR3 sequences; 6% to 9% are singletons and the top ten take about 1.4%.

The sequence was collected from a woman aged 25 to 39 with alopecia areata. Some clones in this sample may be carry-over from other donors' samples. The sequencing here drew on whole blood, taken in connection with sensitization to the hapten diphenylcyclopropenone (DPC). The rearrangement links TRBV5-6 to TRBJ1-2; D perhaps matches TRBD1 (6 bases). CDR3 DNA: TGTGCCAGCAGCGCCGGATGGGGGGCGAGTGGCTACACCTTC. Translation gives CASSAGWGASGYTF.